What follows are 17 T cell receptor beta chains derived from one specimen sequenced in a study of tumor-infiltrating lymphocytes in localized non-small cell lung cancer. Generated by immunoSEQ multiplex PCR, the TCRdb table keeps only in-frame clones and is missing some. This sample has about 12,000 clones; approximately 90% occur once, and the top ten carry 8% to 9.5%. The sequenced sample consisted of lung tumor tissue. The receptor set was obtained from a human donor with non-small cell lung cancer.

The gene calls are TRBV7-9 and TRBJ2-7, with 8 nucleotides matching TRBD1. With V trimmed by 5 bases and J by 4 bases, 7 bases remained unmatched. There are 14 residues in the CDR3. Germline lookup yields CDR1 SEHNR and CDR2 FQNEAQ (reference sequence). DNA of the CDR3: TGTGCCAGCAGCCTCTCCCAGGGGGCATACGAGCAGTACTTC. Amino acid sequence: CASSLSQGAYEQYF.

This chain connects TRBV6-5 to TRBJ1-2; a weak D match, TRBD1 (5 bases). The V end was cut by 6 bases, the J end by 4 bases, with 18 bases between. This CDR3 is built from 15 residues. Germline V gives CDR1 MNHEY, CDR2 SVGAGI. The CDR3 DNA reads TGTGCCAGCAGAGCAGGGACCACCCCTGGCTATGGCTACACCTTC. Its protein product is CASRAGTTPGYGYTF.

This chain connects TRBV19 to TRBJ2-7; D may correspond to TRBD1 or TRBD2 (5 bases each). Looked up from germline, CDR1 is LNHDA and CDR2 is SQIVND (reference sequence). V was clipped by 8 bases and J by 0 bases, with 17 bases between them. The CDR3 sequence is 15 residues long. The CDR3 bases are TGTGCCAGTTGGGCCATGGGACCGATCTCCTACGAGCAGTACTTC. Amino acid sequence: CASWAMGPISYEQYF.

CDR3 bases: TGTGCCAGCAGTTCAGGGTACTCTGGGGCCAACGTCCTGACTTTC. It specifies CASSSGYSGANVLTF. The chain combines TRBV7-8 with TRBJ2-6; tentative D call: TRBD1 (5 bases). With 6 bases removed from V and 0 bases from J, the gap between germline ends came to 9 bases. The CDR3 covers 15 residues. Germline V gives CDR1 SGHVS, CDR2 FQNEAQ.

The chain uses TRBV27 and TRBJ2-2, with D unclear. Per the germline V gene, CDR1 is MNHEY and CDR2 is SMNVEV (reference sequence). This CDR3 region has 12 residues. The V end lost 5 bases, the J end lost 4 bases, and 5 bases lay between the germline ends. This chain's CDR3 is CASSAFTGELFF. CDR3 nucleotide sequence: TGTGCCAGCAGTGCTTTCACCGGGGAGCTGTTTTTT.

CDR3 residues: CASSTGTSGETQYF. CDR3 DNA sequence: TGTGCCAGCAGCACCGGGACTAGCGGGGAGACCCAGTACTTC. This chain uses TRBV5-6 with TRBJ2-5, with 12 nucleotides matching TRBD2. This CDR3 is 14 amino acids long. Germline V gene lookup returns CDR1 SGHDT and CDR2 YYEEEE. With 4 bases clipped from V and 5 bases from J, the junction kept 3 bases outside the gene matches.

This chain uses TRBV6-5 with TRBJ2-1; 8 bases fit TRBD2. CDR3 length: 15 amino acids. Trimming took 2 bases from V and 4 from J; bases not matched to a gene: 4. The germline V gene has CDR1 MNHEY and CDR2 SVGAGI. The CDR3 coding sequence is TGTGCCAGCAGTTACGTTTCGGGAGGGTACAATGAGCAGTTCTTC. Translated, it gives CASSYVSGGYNEQFF.

Turning to this clone: The junction and the germline gene differ at one end; a read error may be behind it. V is TRBV9 and J is TRBJ1-1; 9 bases match TRBD1. CDR3 length: 15 residues. The germline V gene has CDR1 SGDLS and CDR2 YYNGEE. The CDR3 region is CASSDSGTGNPEAFF. The CDR3 DNA sequence: TGTGCCAGCAGCGACTCCGGGACAGGGAACCCTGAAGCTTTCTTT.

The gene calls are TRBV19 and TRBJ2-7; D call uncertain. Germline CDR1 reads LNHDA; CDR2 reads SQIVND (reference sequence). This CDR3 spans 14 amino acids. Trimming pared 3 bases from V and 2 bases from J, leaving 11 bases between. For the CDR3, the DNA is TGTGCCAGTAGTATCCGACTGGATCCCTACGAGCAGTACTTC. It translates to CASSIRLDPYEQYF. Looking up the rest from reference TRBV19 and TRBJ2-7 gives the full variable domain: DGGITQSPKYLFRKEGQNVTLSCEQNLNHDAMYWYRQDPGQGLRLIYYSQIVNDFQKGDIAEGYSVSREKKESFPLTVTSAQKNPTAFYLCASSIRLDPYEQYFGPGTRLTVT.

The chain combines TRBV28 with TRBJ2-7; 11 bases match TRBD2. The CDR3 is 13 residues long. Germline V gene data show CDR1 as MDHEN and CDR2 as SYDVKM. Germline trimming cut 7 bases from V and 3 bases from J; bases unmatched to any gene: 2. CDR3 DNA sequence: TGTGCCAGCACTACTAGCGGGAGCTACGAGCAGTACTTC. Translation gives CASTTSGSYEQYF.

This chain joins TRBV5-1 and TRBJ2-7; D is unclear. Per germline, CDR1 SGHRS and CDR2 YFSETQ. V gave up 2 bases and J gave up 4 bases, with 13 bases separating them. The CDR3 extends over 14 amino acids. The CDR3 region is CASSFQEPHYEQYF. DNA for the CDR3: TGCGCCAGCAGCTTTCAGGAACCCCATTACGAGCAGTACTTC. Full variable domain (rest looked up from reference TRBV5-1 and TRBJ2-7): KAGVTQTPRYLIKTRGQQVTLSCSPISGHRSVSWYQQTPGQGLQFLFEYFSETQRNKGNFPGRFSGRQFSNSRSEMNVSTLELGDSALYLCASSFQEPHYEQYFGPGTRLTVT.

The J gene is TRBJ1-2, the V gene TRBV5-1; no clear D gene. V lost 4 bases, J lost 5 bases, and 15 bases lay in between. CDR1 and CDR2 (germline): SGHRS, YFSETQ. The CDR3 has 14 residues. The CDR3 loop reads CASSPLMGGYGYTF. DNA of the CDR3: TGCGCCAGCAGCCCCCTGATGGGCGGGTATGGCTACACCTTC.

J is TRBJ1-4 and V is TRBV2; 7 bases are shared with TRBD1. Losses at the gene ends were 8 bases for V and 8 bases for J; bases not matched to a gene: 8. CDR1 and CDR2 from the germline V gene are SNHLY and FYNNEI. The CDR3 extends over 13 amino acids. CDR3 nucleotides: TGTGCCAGCCAGAACAGGGGCGGAGAAAAACTGTTTTTT. Its translation is CASQNRGGEKLFF.

The chain is built from TRBV5-1 and TRBJ1-2, with 7 bases matching TRBD1. The CDR3 length is 12 residues. CDR1 and CDR2 from the germline V gene are SGHRS and YFSETQ. Unmatched junction bases numbered 3, after V lost 3 bases and J lost 7 bases. The CDR3, as DNA: TGCGCCAGCAGCTCCGACAGGGTTGGCTACACCTTC. Translating gives CASSSDRVGYTF.

The chain joins TRBV5-1 to TRBJ2-5, with D perhaps TRBD2 (6 bases). CDR3 length: 15 amino acids. V was pared by 4 bases and J by 2 bases, with 15 bases between. Germline values: CDR1 SGHRS, CDR2 YFSETQ. The CDR3 nucleotides read TGCGCCAGCAGCCGGGCGACTAGAGAACAAGAGACCCAGTACTTC. It specifies CASSRATREQETQYF.

The chain joins TRBV7-8 to TRBJ1-2, with D possibly matching TRBD1 (5 bases). From germline, CDR1 is SGHVS and CDR2 FQNEAQ. This CDR3 spans 15 amino acids. V lost 1 base to trimming and J lost 2 bases, with 11 bases between them. DNA of the CDR3: TGTGCCAGCAGCTTAGTGGTCCGGGGGAACTATGGCTACACCTTC. This gives the protein CASSLVVRGNYGYTF.

This chain connects TRBV30 to TRBJ1-5, with TRBD1 as a possible D gene (5 bases). There are 13 residues in the CDR3. V lost 5 bases and J 7 bases, leaving 15 bases between the germline ends. Germline values: CDR1 GTSNPN, CDR2 SVGIG (reference sequence). CDR3 sequence reads: CAWGAGVGQPQHF. The CDR3 DNA sequence: TGTGCCTGGGGGGCGGGGGTCGGGCAGCCCCAGCATTTT.